This T cell receptor (beta chain) was profiled in a study of blood T cell repertoires in COVID-19. Germline CDR1 and CDR2: SQVTM and ANQGSEA. Deletions cut 4 bases from V and 3 bases from J, with 12 bases between. This CDR3 region has 13 residues. Here immunoSEQ multiplex PCR was the method, and the copy in TCRdb shows in-frame clones only, minus some. The table lists 150,000 to 180,000 clones, 91% of them singletons. This receptor was taken from a man aged 50 to 59 with acute or convalescent COVID-19. The chain has TRBV29-1 and TRBJ1-2; D remains unclear. The sequenced material came from peripheral blood. CDR3 bases: TGCAGCGTTGTTCTGAGGGCGGACTATGGCTACACCTTC. As protein: CSVVLRADYGYTF.